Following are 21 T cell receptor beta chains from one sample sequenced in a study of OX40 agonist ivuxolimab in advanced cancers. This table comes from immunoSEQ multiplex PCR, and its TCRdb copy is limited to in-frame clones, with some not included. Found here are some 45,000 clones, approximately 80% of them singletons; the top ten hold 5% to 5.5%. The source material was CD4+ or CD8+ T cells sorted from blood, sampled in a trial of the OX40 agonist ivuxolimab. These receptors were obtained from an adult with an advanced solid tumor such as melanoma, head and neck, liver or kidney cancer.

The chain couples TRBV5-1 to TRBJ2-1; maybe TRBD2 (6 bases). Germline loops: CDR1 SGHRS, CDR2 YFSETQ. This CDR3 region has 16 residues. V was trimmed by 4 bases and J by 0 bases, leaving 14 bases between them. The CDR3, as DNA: TGCGCCAGCAGCGGAGGGCAACCGAGCTCCTACAATGAGCAGTTCTTC. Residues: CASSGGQPSSYNEQFF.

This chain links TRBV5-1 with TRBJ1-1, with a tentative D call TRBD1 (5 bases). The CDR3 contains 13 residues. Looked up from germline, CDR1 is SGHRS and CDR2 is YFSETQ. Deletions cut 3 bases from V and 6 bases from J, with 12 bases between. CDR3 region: CASSSAGTPEAFF. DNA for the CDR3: TGCGCCAGCAGCTCCGCAGGGACCCCTGAAGCTTTCTTT.

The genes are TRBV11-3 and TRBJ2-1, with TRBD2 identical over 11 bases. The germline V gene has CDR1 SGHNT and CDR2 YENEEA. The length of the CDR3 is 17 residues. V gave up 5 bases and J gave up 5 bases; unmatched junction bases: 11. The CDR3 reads CASSPNSGRAKHNEQFF. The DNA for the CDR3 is TGTGCCAGCAGCCCAAATAGCGGGAGGGCCAAACACAATGAGCAGTTCTTC. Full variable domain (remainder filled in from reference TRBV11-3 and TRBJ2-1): EAGVVQSPRYKIIEKKQPVAFWCNPISGHNTLYWYLQNLGQGPELLIRYENEEAVDDSQLPKDRFSAERLKGVDSTLKIQPAELGDSAVYLCASSPNSGRAKHNEQFFGPGTRLTVL.

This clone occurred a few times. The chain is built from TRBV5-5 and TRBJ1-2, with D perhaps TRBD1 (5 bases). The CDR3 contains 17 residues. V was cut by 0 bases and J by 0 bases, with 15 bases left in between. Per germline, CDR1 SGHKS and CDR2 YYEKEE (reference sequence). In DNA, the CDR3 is TGTGCCAGCAGCTTGGTGTTTTGGGGGAGCACTAACTATGGCTACACCTTC. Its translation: CASSLVFWGSTNYGYTF. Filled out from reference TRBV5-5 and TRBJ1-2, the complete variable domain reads DAGVTQSPTHLIKTRGQQVTLRCSPISGHKSVSWYQQVLGQGPQFIFQYYEKEERGRGNFPDRFSARQFPNYSSELNVNALLLGDSALYLCASSLVFWGSTNYGYTFGSGTRLTVV.

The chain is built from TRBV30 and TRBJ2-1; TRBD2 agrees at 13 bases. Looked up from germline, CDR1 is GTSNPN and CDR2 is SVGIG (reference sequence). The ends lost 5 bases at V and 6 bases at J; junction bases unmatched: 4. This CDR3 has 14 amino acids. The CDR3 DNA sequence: TGTGCCTGGGAGGGACTAGCGGGAATCAATGAGCAGTTCTTC. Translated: CAWEGLAGINEQFF.

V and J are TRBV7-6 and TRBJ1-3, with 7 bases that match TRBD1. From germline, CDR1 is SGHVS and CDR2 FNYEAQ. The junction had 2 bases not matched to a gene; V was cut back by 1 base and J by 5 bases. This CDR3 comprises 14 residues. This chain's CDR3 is CASSLGGGRNTIYF. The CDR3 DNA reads TGTGCCAGCAGCTTAGGAGGGGGCAGAAACACCATATATTTT. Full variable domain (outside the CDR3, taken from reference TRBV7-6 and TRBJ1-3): GAGVSQSPRYKVTKRGQDVALRCDPISGHVSLYWYRQALGQGPEFLTYFNYEAQQDKSGLPNDRFSAERPEGSISTLTIQRTEQRDSAMYRCASSLGGGRNTIYFGEGSWLTVV.

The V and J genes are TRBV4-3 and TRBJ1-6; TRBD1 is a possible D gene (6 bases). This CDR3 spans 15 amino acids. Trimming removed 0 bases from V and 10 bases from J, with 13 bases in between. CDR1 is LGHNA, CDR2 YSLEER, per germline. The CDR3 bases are TGCGCCAGCAGCCAAGAAGTGGGGGCTGGGTCACCCCTCCACTTT. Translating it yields CASSQEVGAGSPLHF.

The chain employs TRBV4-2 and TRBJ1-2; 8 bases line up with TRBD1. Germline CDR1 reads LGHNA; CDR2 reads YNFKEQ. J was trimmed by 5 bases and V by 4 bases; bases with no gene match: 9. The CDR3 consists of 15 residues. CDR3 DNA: TGTGCCAGCAGCCGAAGGGGACAGGAAGCATATGGCTACACCTTC. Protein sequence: CASSRRGQEAYGYTF.

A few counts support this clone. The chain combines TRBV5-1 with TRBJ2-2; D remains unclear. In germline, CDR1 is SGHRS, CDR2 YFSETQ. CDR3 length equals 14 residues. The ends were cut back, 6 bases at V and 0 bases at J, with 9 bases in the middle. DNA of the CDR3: TGCGCCAGCACGAGCGCGGCGAACACCGGGGAGCTGTTTTTT. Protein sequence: CASTSAANTGELFF.

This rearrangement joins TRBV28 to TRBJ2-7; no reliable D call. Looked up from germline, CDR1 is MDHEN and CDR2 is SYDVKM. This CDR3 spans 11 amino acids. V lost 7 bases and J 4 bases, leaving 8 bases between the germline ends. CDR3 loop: CASTLGYEQYF. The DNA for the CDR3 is TGTGCCAGCACTCTTGGGTACGAGCAGTACTTC. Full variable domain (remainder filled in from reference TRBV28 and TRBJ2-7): DVKVTQSSRYLVKRTGEKVFLECVQDMDHENMFWYRQDPGLGLRLIYFSYDVKMKEKGDIPEGYSVSREKKERFSLILESASTNQTSMYLCASTLGYEQYFGPGTRLTVT.

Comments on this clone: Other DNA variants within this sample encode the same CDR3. The DNA of the CDR3 is TGCAGCGTTGTACACCGTGACACTGAAGCTTTCTTT. This translates into CSVVHRDTEAFF. The chain couples TRBV29-1 to TRBJ1-1; D is ambiguous. The V and J ends lost 4 bases and 3 bases respectively, with 9 bases between them. CDR3 length: 12 residues. Germline CDR1 reads SQVTM; CDR2 reads ANQGSEA.

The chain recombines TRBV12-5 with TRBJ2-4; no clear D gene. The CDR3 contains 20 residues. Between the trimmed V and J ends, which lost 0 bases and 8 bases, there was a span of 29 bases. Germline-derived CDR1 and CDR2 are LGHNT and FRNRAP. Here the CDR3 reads CASGLVWWIATPAGGYIQYF. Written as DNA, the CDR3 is TGTGCTAGTGGTTTGGTATGGTGGATTGCGACACCAGCCGGTGGATACATTCAGTACTTC.

The CDR3 region has the DNA TGCGCCAGCAGCTTGGGGCTCGCATTTGGGGATGGCTACACCTTC. Translating gives CASSLGLAFGDGYTF. The rearrangement uses TRBV5-1 and TRBJ1-2; the D is unclear. The CDR3 extends over 15 amino acids. Germline V gives CDR1 SGHRS, CDR2 YFSETQ. Deletions cut 0 bases from V and 6 bases from J, with 15 bases between.

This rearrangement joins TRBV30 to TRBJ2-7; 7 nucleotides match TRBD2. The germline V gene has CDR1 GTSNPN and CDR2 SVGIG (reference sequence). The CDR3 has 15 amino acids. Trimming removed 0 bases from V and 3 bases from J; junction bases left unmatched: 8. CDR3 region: CAWSVGRTRIYEQYF. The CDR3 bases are TGTGCCTGGAGTGTAGGTCGGACTAGAATCTACGAGCAGTACTTC.

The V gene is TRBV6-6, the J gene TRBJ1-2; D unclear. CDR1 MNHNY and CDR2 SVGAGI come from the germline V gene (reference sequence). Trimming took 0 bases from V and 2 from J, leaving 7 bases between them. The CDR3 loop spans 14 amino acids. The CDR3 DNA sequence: TGTGCCAGCAGTTACTCACTCCTCAACTATGGCTACACCTTC. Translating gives CASSYSLLNYGYTF.

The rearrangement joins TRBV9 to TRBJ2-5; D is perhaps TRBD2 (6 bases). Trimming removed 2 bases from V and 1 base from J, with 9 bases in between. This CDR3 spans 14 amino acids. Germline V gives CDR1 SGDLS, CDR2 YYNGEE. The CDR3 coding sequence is TGTGCCAGCAGCGTTTCGGGAGTCCAAGAGACCCAGTACTTC. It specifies CASSVSGVQETQYF.

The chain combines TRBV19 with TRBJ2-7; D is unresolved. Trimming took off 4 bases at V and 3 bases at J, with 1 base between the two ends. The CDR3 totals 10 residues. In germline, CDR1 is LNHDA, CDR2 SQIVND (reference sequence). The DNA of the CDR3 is TGTGCCAGTAGTAACTACGAGCAGTACTTC. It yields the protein CASSNYEQYF.

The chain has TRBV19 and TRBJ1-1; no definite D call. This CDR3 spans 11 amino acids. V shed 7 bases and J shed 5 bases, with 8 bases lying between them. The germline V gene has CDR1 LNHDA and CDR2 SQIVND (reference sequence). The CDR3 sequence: CASNGRTEAFF. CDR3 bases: TGTGCCAGTAACGGAAGGACTGAAGCTTTCTTT.

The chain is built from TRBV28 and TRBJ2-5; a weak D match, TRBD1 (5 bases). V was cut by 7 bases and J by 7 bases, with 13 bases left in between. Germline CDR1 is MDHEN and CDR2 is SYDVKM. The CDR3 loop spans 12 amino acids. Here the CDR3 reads CASMGPRGTQYF. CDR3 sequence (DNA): TGTGCCAGCATGGGGCCGAGAGGGACCCAGTACTTC.

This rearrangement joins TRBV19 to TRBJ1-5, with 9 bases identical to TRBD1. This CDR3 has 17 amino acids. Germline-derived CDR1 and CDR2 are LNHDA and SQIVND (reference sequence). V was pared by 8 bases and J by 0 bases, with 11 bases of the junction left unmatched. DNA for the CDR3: TGTGCCAGTCGAACCGGGACAGGGATAAGTAGCAATCAGCCCCAGCATTTT. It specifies CASRTGTGISSNQPQHF.

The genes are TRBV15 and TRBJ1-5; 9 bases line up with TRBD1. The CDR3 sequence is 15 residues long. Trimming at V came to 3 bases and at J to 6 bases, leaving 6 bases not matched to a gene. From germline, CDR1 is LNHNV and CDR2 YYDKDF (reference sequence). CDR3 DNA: TGTGCCACCAGCAGGGACGGGACAGGGCTTCAGCCCCAGCATTTT. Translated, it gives CATSRDGTGLQPQHF.